The 8 T cell receptor beta chains listed next were all sequenced from one sample in a study of glioma-infiltrating T cells. TCR alpha and beta CDR3 regions were amplified from RNA using iRepertoire nested multiplex PCR. TCRdb re-derived calls from the multiplex PCR reads in MiXCR, one entry per CDR3 protein. This table holds approximately 190,000 distinct CDR3 sequences, roughly a third found once. The specimen sequenced was glioma tissue, nonneoplastic brain tissue, or PBMCs (not recorded which). The receptor source for this set is a human donor with low-grade glioma or glioblastoma, undergoing nonglioma brain surgery, or in good health (not recorded which).

The genes are TRBV30 and TRBJ2-7; TRBD1 matches at 7 bases. The length of the CDR3 is 12 residues. V shed 4 bases, J shed 4 bases, and the junction held 4 bases outside the gene matches. Germline values: CDR1 GTSNPN, CDR2 SVGIG (reference sequence). The CDR3 protein is CAWTTGQYEQYF. The DNA for the CDR3 is TGTGCCTGGACCACGGGACAGTACGAGCAGTACTTC.

This clonotype was recorded at least ten times. The rearrangement links TRBV15 to TRBJ2-7; possibly TRBD2 for D (5 bases). Germline assignment: CDR1 LNHNV and CDR2 YYDKDF (reference sequence). This CDR3 has 15 amino acids. Trimming stripped 0 bases from V and 0 bases from J, with 9 bases between. CDR3 DNA: TGTGCCACCAGCAGAGAGAAGCGGAGCTCCTACGAGCAGTACTTC. Protein: CATSREKRSSYEQYF.

This chain uses TRBV7-2 with TRBJ2-1; TRBD1 aligns across 10 bases. Trimming took 4 bases from V and 7 from J; bases not matched to a gene: 16. From germline, CDR1 is SGHTA and CDR2 FQGNSA. CDR3 length equals 18 residues. This chain's CDR3 is CASSSLRLGQGTKNEQFF. CDR3 DNA: TGTGCCAGCAGCTCACTCCGCCTGGGACAGGGGACAAAGAATGAGCAGTTCTTC. The entire variable domain, with the rest obtained from reference TRBV7-2 and TRBJ2-1, is as follows: GAGVSQSPSNKVTEKGKDVELRCDPISGHTALYWYRQSLGQGLEFLIYFQGNSAPDKSGLPSDRFSAERTGGSVSTLTIQRTQQEDSAVYLCASSSLRLGQGTKNEQFFGPGTRLTVL.

In its sample, this clonotype was seen many times. The chain couples TRBV12-5 to TRBJ2-1, with 8 bases fitting TRBD2. CDR3 length: 15 residues. Germline loops: CDR1 LGHNT, CDR2 FRNRAP. J lost 6 bases, V lost 1 base, and 5 bases had no gene match. CDR3 protein: CASGLDGRASNEQFF. The CDR3, as DNA: TGTGCTAGTGGTTTGGACGGGAGGGCGAGCAATGAGCAGTTCTTC. Combining the CDR3 with reference TRBV12-5 and TRBJ2-1 gives the whole variable domain DARVTQTPRHKVTEMGQEVTMRCQPILGHNTVFWYRQTMMQGLELLAYFRNRAPLDDSGMPKDRFSAEMPDATLATLKIQPSEPRDSAVYFCASGLDGRASNEQFFGPGTRLTVL.

This clonotype was detected many times. The chain couples TRBV10-2 to TRBJ2-3, with 9 bases aligning to TRBD2. Germline V gives CDR1 WSHSY, CDR2 SAAADI. With V trimmed by 2 bases and J by 2 bases, 8 bases remained unmatched. The CDR3 consists of 17 residues. The CDR3 reads CASSETGLAGLTDTQYF. DNA of the CDR3: TGCGCCAGCAGTGAGACAGGGCTAGCGGGACTCACAGATACGCAGTATTTT.

A word on this clonotype: This may be a read error, as it is one base from a much larger clone. The chain joins TRBV12-5 to TRBJ2-3; D gene uncertain. Germline loops: CDR1 LGHNT, CDR2 FRNRAP. The CDR3 has 13 amino acids. CDR3 protein: CASGFGVTDTKYF. The CDR3 DNA is TGTGCTAGTGGTTTTGGGGTCACAGATACGAAGTATTTT.

This clonotype was recorded many times. The rearrangement links TRBV4-1 to TRBJ2-7; 7 nucleotides align to TRBD1. This CDR3 has 16 amino acids. Germline V gene data show CDR1 as MGHRA and CDR2 as YSYEKL. Germline trimming cut 1 base from V and 2 bases from J; bases unmatched to any gene: 8. CDR3 region: CASSQGGRRGTYEQYF. The CDR3 DNA follows: TGCGCCAGCAGCCAAGGGGGCCGCAGGGGGACCTACGAGCAGTACTTC.

This clonotype was recorded a few times. The gene calls are TRBV18 and TRBJ2-1; 7 bases match TRBD2. Per the germline V gene, CDR1 is KGHSH and CDR2 is LQKENI. The CDR3 covers 16 residues. The V gene end was trimmed by 3 bases and the J gene end by 0 bases; junction bases not matched to a gene: 5. Here the CDR3 reads CASSPLAGLSYNEQFF. CDR3 in DNA: TGTGCCAGCTCACCCTTAGCGGGCCTCTCCTACAATGAGCAGTTCTTC.